This entry lists 3 T cell receptor beta chains sequenced from one sample in a study of shared clonotypes between healthy human individuals. Using immunoSEQ multiplex PCR, the repertoire was profiled, and TCRdb retains in-frame clones only, with some absent. The table lists about 560,000 clones, around 80% of them singletons. Sequenced: PBMCs. These receptors were obtained from a woman aged 40 to 50 in good health. Some clones in this sample may be carry-over from other donors' samples.

V gene TRBV29-1 combines with J gene TRBJ2-6; no definite D call. Germline CDR1 and CDR2: SQVTM and ANQGSEA. V was trimmed by 4 bases and J by 4 bases, leaving 8 bases between them. CDR3 length equals 13 residues. The CDR3 here is CSVASSGANVLTF. The CDR3 DNA follows: TGCAGCGTTGCCTCATCCGGGGCCAACGTCCTGACTTTC.

The chain joins TRBV7-9 to TRBJ2-1; 10 nucleotides line up with TRBD2. The CDR3 is 14 amino acids. Trimming cost V 3 bases and J 8 bases; bases outside gene matches: 4. CDR1 and CDR2 from the germline V gene are SEHNR and FQNEAQ (reference sequence). This CDR3 is CASSFGTSVHEQFF. The CDR3, as DNA: TGTGCCAGCAGCTTCGGGACTAGCGTACATGAGCAGTTCTTC.

The rearrangement joins TRBV4-1 to TRBJ2-1, with 11 bases fitting TRBD2. V shed 1 base and J 2 bases; nucleotides not matched to a gene: 4. The CDR3 runs 17 residues. The germline CDR1 and CDR2 sequences are MGHRA and YSYEKL. Here the CDR3 reads CASSQGTSGPPYNEQFF. The CDR3 bases are TGCGCCAGCAGCCAAGGGACTAGCGGGCCCCCCTACAATGAGCAGTTCTTC.